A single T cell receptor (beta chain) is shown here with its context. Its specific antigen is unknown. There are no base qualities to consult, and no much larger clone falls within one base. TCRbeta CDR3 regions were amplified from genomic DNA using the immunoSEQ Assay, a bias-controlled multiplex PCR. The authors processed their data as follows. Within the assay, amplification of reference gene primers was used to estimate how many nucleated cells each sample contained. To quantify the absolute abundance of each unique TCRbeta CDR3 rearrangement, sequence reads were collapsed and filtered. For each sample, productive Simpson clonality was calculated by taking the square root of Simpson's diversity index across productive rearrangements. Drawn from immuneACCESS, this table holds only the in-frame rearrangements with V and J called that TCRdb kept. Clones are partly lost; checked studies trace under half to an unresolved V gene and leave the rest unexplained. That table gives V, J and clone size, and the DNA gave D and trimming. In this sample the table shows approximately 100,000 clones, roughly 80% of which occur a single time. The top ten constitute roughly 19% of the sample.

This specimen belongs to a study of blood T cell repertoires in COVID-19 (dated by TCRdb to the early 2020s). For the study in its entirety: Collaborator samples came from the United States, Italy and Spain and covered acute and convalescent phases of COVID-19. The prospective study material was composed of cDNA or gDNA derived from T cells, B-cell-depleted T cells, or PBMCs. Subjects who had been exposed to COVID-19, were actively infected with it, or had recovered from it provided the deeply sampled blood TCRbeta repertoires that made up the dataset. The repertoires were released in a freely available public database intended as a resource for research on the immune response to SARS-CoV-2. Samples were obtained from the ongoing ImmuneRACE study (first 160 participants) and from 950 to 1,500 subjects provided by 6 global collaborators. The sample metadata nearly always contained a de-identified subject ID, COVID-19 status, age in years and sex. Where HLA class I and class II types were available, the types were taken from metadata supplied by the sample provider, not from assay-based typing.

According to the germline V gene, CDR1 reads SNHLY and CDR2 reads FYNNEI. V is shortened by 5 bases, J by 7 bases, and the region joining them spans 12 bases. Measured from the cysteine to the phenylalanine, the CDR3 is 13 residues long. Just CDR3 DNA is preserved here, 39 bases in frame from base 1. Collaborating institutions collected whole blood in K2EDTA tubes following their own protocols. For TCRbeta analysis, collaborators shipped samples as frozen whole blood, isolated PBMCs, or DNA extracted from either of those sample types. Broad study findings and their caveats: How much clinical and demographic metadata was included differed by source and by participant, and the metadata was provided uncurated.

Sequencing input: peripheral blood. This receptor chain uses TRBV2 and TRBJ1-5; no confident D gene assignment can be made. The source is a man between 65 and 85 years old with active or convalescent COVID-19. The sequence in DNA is TGTGCCAGCAGTCTCACAGCTCAGCAGCCCCAGCATTTT. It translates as CASSLTAQQPQHF.